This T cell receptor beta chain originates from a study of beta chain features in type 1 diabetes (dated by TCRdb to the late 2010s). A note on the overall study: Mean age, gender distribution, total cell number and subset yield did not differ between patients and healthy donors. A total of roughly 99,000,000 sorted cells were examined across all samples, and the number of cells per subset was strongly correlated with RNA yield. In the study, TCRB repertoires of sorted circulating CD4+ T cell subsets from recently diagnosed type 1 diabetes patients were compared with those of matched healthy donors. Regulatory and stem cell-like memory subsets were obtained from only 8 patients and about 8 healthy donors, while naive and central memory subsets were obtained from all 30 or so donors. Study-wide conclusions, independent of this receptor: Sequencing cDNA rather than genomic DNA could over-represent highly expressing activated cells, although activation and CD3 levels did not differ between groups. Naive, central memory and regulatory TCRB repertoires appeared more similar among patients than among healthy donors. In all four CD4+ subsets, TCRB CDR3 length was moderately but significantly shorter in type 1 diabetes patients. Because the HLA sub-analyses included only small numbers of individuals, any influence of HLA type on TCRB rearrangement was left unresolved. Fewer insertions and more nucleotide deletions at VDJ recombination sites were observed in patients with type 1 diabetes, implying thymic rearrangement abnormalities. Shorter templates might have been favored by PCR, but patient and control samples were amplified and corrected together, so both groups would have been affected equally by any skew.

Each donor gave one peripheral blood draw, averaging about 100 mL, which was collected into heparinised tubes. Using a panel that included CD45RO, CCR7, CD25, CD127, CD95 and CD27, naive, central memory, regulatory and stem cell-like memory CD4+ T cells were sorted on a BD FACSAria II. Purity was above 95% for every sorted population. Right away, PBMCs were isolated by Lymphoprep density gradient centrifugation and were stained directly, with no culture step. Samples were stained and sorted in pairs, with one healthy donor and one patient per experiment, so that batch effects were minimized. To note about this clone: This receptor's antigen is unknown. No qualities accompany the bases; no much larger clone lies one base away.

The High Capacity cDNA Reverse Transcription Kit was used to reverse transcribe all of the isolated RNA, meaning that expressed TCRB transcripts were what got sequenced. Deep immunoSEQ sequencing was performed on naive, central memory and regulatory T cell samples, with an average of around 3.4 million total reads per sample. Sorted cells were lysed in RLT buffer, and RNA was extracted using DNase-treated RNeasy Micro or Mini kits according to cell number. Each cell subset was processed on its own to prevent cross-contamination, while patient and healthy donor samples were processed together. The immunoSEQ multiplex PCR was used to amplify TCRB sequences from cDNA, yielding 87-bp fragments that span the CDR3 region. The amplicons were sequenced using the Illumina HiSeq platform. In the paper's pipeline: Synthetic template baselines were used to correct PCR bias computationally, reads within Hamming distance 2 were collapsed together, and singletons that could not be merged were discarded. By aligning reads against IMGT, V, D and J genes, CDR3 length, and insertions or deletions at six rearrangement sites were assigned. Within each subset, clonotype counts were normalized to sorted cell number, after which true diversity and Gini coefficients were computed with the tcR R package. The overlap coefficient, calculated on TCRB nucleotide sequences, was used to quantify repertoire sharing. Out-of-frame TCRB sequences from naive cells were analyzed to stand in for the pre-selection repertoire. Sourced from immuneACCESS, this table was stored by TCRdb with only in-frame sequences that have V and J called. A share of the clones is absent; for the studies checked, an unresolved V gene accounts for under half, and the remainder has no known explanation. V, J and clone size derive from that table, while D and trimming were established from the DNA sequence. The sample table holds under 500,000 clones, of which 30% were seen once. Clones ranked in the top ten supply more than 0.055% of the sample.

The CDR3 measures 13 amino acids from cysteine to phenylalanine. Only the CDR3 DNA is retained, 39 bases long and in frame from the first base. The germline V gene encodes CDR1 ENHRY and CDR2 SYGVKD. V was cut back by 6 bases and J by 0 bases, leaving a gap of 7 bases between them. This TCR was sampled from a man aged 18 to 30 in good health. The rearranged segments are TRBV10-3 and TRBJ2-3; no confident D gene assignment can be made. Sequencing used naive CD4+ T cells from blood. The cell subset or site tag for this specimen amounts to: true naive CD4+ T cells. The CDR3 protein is CAIRGNSTDTQYF. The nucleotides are TGTGCCATCAGAGGCAACAGCACAGATACGCAGTATTTT.